Listed here are 17 T cell receptor beta chains from one sample, sequenced in a study of blood T cells in healthy people across ages (dated by TCRdb to 2013 to 2016). Library preparation employed 5' RACE. Instrument used: Illumina HiSeq 2500. A second PCR of roughly 6 to 11 cycles was performed with a sample-barcoded 5' primer and a J-beta primer mix. TCRdb reprocessing: public reads trimmed at Q25 with fastp, clones called with MiXCR, in-frame beta chains kept. Rows are combined by CDR3 protein, so each entry shows the most common genes and DNA. The sample records about 800,000 distinct CDR3 sequences, 25% of which are singletons. The ten largest clones take up approximately 4% of the sample. These sequences were also reported in another study, on T cells of mothers and their children.

What was sequenced was blood. These receptors all stem from a boy under 18 in good health.

The chain couples TRBV28 to TRBJ2-5; 10 positions match TRBD2. The CDR3 runs 14 residues. V dropped 5 bases and J dropped 5; count of bases not matched to a gene: 5. The germline gives CDR1 MDHEN, CDR2 SYDVKM. The CDR3 DNA sequence: TGTGCCAGCAGTCTAGCGGGAGAATGGGAGACCCAGTACTTC. Residues: CASSLAGEWETQYF.

The V call is TRBV28, the J call TRBJ2-2; either TRBD1 or TRBD2 may supply D (6 bases each). Germline lookup yields CDR1 MDHEN and CDR2 SYDVKM. This CDR3 region has 17 residues. The V end was cut by 6 bases, the J end by 3 bases, with 20 bases between. DNA for the CDR3: TGTGCCAGCAGCCGGGGGCGATCCCTCGGCGACACCGGGGAGCTGTTTTTT. Its protein is CASSRGRSLGDTGELFF.

This clonotype has just a few counts. This chain connects TRBV25-1 to TRBJ1-2, with a tentative D call TRBD1 (6 bases). Germline V gives CDR1 MGHDK, CDR2 SYGVNS. V dropped 1 base and J dropped 8 bases, with 11 bases sitting between them. The CDR3 runs to 13 residues. CDR3 amino acids: CASSESYREGYTF. CDR3 bases: TGTGCCAGCAGTGAATCTTACAGGGAGGGCTACACCTTC.

This chain connects TRBV7-8 to TRBJ2-1; 7 bases are a match to TRBD2. This CDR3 region has 18 residues. The germline CDR1 and CDR2 sequences are SGHVS and FQNEAQ. V trimming: 3 bases; J trimming: 3 bases; junction bases outside the gene matches: 14. The CDR3 nucleotides read TGTGCCAGCAGCTTGGTTGCCACTTTCGGCGGGAGCTACAATGAGCAGTTCTTC. It yields the protein CASSLVATFGGSYNEQFF.

This chain's CDR3 is CSVEGGYTF. As DNA, the CDR3 is TGCAGCGTTGAGGGTGGCTACACCTTC. The chain combines TRBV29-1 with TRBJ1-2; D gene unclear. Germline V lookup: CDR1 SQVTM, CDR2 ANQGSEA. The CDR3 is 9 amino acids. Trimming cost V 3 bases and J 7 bases, with 3 bases left between them.

This clonotype was recorded a few times. The genes are TRBV5-6 and TRBJ2-5; D is undetermined. The tail of the sequence fits TRBJ2-7 better, so the J call may be wrong. The germline V gene encodes CDR1 SGHDT and CDR2 YYEEEE. This CDR3 is built from 14 residues. In nucleotides, the CDR3 is TGTGCCAGCAGCTTGGAGCAGCCCCCCTACGAGCAGTACTTC. It is translated as CASSLEQPPYEQYF.

This clonotype was seen a few times. V usage is TRBV12-3 or TRBV12-4 and J usage is TRBJ2-5; weak D call: TRBD1 (6 bases). The V gene lost 6 bases and the J gene lost 4 bases, with 12 bases spanning the gap. The CDR3 totals 13 residues. The CDR3 DNA reads as TGTGCCAGCAGGATGGACAGACCAGAGACCCAGTACTTC. The encoded protein is CASRMDRPETQYF.

The J gene is TRBJ2-7, the V gene TRBV12-3 or TRBV12-4; possibly TRBD1 for D (5 bases). V lost 5 bases, J lost 2 bases, and 10 bases lay in between. The CDR3 sequence is 13 residues long. The CDR3 region is CASSKQVTYEQYF. In DNA, the CDR3 is TGTGCCAGCAGTAAACAGGTGACCTACGAGCAGTACTTC.

The sample holds one count of this clonotype. The V call is TRBV7-8, the J call TRBJ1-1; D not resolved. CDR3 length equals 16 residues. Germline CDR1 and CDR2: SGHVS and FQNEAQ. Trimming took 0 bases from V and 0 from J, leaving 11 bases between them. CDR3 residues: CASSLAQPGMNTEAFF. DNA of the CDR3: TGTGCCAGCAGCTTAGCGCAGCCGGGGATGAACACTGAAGCTTTCTTT.

This clonotype was seen more than once but under ten times. The gene calls are TRBV4-2 and TRBJ2-5; a possible D gene is TRBD1 (6 bases). The germline V gene encodes CDR1 LGHNA and CDR2 YNFKEQ. The V gene lost 4 bases and the J gene lost 5 bases, with 11 bases spanning the gap. CDR3 length: 13 residues. For the CDR3, the DNA is TGTGCCAGCAGCCCGGTTCAGGGGGAGACCCAGTACTTC. Amino acid sequence: CASSPVQGETQYF.

The chain employs TRBV20-1 and TRBJ1-1; 8 nucleotides match TRBD1. The CDR3 is 14 amino acids. Germline CDR1 is DFQATT and CDR2 is SNEGSKA (reference sequence). The junction had 9 bases not matched to a gene; V was cut back by 6 bases and J by 3 bases. CDR3 amino acids: CSAETGGGDTEAFF. In DNA form, the CDR3 reads TGCAGTGCAGAAACAGGGGGAGGGGACACTGAAGCTTTCTTT.

The V call is TRBV9, the J call TRBJ2-3, with 7 bases fitting TRBD1. The CDR3 has 15 amino acids. The J segment lost 8 bases and the V segment lost 0 bases, leaving 9 bases of the junction unmatched. Germline V CDR1 and CDR2: SGDLS, YYNGEE. CDR3 loop: CASSVDETGYGTQYF. The CDR3 bases are TGTGCCAGCAGCGTAGACGAGACAGGGTATGGTACGCAGTATTTT.

V gene TRBV28 combines with J gene TRBJ1-5; D is unresolved. Trimming pared 6 bases from V and 2 bases from J, leaving 14 bases between. This CDR3 spans 15 amino acids. CDR1 and CDR2 from the germline V gene are MDHEN and SYDVKM. The CDR3 coding sequence is TGTGCCAGCAGCCCTACCGGGGAGGGCAATCAGCCCCAGCATTTT. Protein product: CASSPTGEGNQPQHF. The complete variable domain, with remaining parts taken from reference TRBV28 and TRBJ1-5, reads DVKVTQSSRYLVKRTGEKVFLECVQDMDHENMFWYRQDPGLGLRLIYFSYDVKMKEKGDIPEGYSVSREKKERFSLILESASTNQTSMYLCASSPTGEGNQPQHFGDGTRLSIL.

The chain links TRBV4-3 to TRBJ2-5; either TRBD1 or TRBD2 may supply D (5 bases each). Near its end, the DNA agrees better with TRBJ2-1, so the J call may be wrong. Per germline, CDR1 LGHNA and CDR2 YSLEER. The CDR3 totals 13 residues. Here the CDR3 DNA reads TGCGCCAGCAGCCAAGTGGGGGAAAATGAGCAGTTCTTC. Its protein is CASSQVGENEQFF.

This clonotype was seen a few times. The chain combines TRBV5-6 with TRBJ2-4; no definite D call. Germline CDR1 and CDR2: SGHDT and YYEEEE. CDR3 length equals 16 residues. V gave up 4 bases and J gave up 0 bases, with 14 bases separating them. The CDR3 is CASSQQRTLAKNIQYF. The CDR3 nucleotides are TGTGCCAGCAGCCAACAGAGAACCCTAGCCAAAAACATTCAGTACTTC.

In its sample, this clonotype was seen a few times. J is TRBJ2-7 and V is TRBV20-1; TRBD2 aligns across 9 bases. V dropped 3 bases and J dropped 11; count of bases not matched to a gene: 11. The V gene's germline CDR1 is DFQATT and CDR2 SNEGSKA (reference sequence). This CDR3 region has 13 residues. The CDR3 nucleotides read TGCAGTGCTAGTAGGGGACTAGCTGACGCAGAGTACTTC. This codes for CSASRGLADAEYF.

This clonotype has just a few counts. V usage is TRBV16 and J usage is TRBJ2-1; D is unclear. This CDR3 region has 12 residues. Trimming took off 1 base at V and 8 bases at J, with 6 bases between the two ends. CDR1 KGHSY and CDR2 FQNENV come from the germline V gene. CDR3: CASSQLVYEQFF. In DNA form, the CDR3 reads TGTGCCAGCAGCCAATTAGTGTATGAGCAGTTCTTC.